One TCR beta chain is described in this entry. The antigen is undetermined. The CDR3 runs to 14 residues. Trimming removed 10 bases from V and 0 bases from J, with 13 bases in between. Germline CDR1 and CDR2: SNHLY and FYNNEI. The data belong to a study of identical twins. Study-level findings and limits: Cross-sectional statistical analysis was relied on for the conclusions, without the same donors being followed. Beta clonotypes that were abundant in cord blood contained fewer insertions, a pattern absent from memory repertoires. In monozygotic twins, models underestimated the sharing of out-of-frame TCR alpha.

MiXCR was run by TCRdb on the 5' RACE reads, yielding one entry per CDR3 protein. The sample has under 500,000 distinct CDR3 sequences, 14% seen once. These data were also filed under a second study, of yellow fever vaccine responses in identical twins.

The TCR comes from a woman younger than 35 in good health. The chain carries TRBV2 and TRBJ2-1; possibly TRBD1 for D (6 bases). Sequencing was done on a sample of CD4+ T cells sorted from blood. CDR3 amino acids: CATRGDPSYNEQFF. The CDR3 nucleotides are TGTGCCACCAGGGGCGACCCCTCCTACAATGAGCAGTTCTTC.